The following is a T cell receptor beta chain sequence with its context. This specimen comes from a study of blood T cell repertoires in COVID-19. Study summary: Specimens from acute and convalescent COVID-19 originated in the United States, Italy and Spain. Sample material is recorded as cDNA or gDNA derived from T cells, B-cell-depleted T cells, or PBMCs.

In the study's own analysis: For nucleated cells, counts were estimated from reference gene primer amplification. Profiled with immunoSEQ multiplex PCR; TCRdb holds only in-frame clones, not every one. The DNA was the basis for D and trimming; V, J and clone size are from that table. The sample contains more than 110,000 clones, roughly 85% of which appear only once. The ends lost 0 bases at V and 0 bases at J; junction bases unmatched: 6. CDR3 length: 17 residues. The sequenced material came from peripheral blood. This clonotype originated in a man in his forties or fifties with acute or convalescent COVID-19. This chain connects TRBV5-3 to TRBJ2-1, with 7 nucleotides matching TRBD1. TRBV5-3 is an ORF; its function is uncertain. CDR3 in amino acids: CARSLGDSLSSYNEQFF. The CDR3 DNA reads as TGTGCCAGAAGCTTGGGGGACAGCCTGAGCTCCTACAATGAGCAGTTCTTC.